These 32 T cell receptor beta chains were all obtained from the same sample, sequenced in a study of blood T cells in healthy people across ages. A second PCR of roughly 7 to 11 cycles used a sample-barcoded 5' primer and a J-beta primer mix. TCRdb re-called the 5' RACE reads with MiXCR, one entry per CDR3 protein. Among fewer than 650,000 distinct CDR3 sequences listed, about 29% were seen once. The same specimen was also included in a second study, on T cells of mothers and their children.

Sequences were obtained from blood. The receptors originated from a boy aged 2 to 10 in good health.

This clonotype appeared a few times. V gene TRBV20-1 combines with J gene TRBJ2-3, with TRBD2 matching over 8 bases. V shed 1 base, J shed 1 base, and the junction held 4 bases outside the gene matches. CDR3 size: 15 residues. CDR1 is DFQATT, CDR2 SNEGSKA, per germline (reference sequence). For the CDR3, the DNA is TGCAGTGCTAGAGCCCGCGGGGGGCGCACAGATACGCAGTATTTT. Translation gives CSARARGGRTDTQYF.

The CDR3 bases are TGTGCCAGCAGCTTAAAACTAGCGGGGATCAATGAGCAGTTCTTC. This translates into CASSLKLAGINEQFF. The chain joins TRBV7-9 to TRBJ2-1; 10 nucleotides align to TRBD2. CDR1 and CDR2 (germline): SEHNR, FQNEAQ (reference sequence). J lost 6 bases, V lost 2 bases, and 4 bases had no gene match. This CDR3 has 15 residues.

The V gene is TRBV20-1, the J gene TRBJ2-3; D remains unclear. The germline gives CDR1 DFQATT, CDR2 SNEGSKA (reference sequence). The CDR3 consists of 14 residues. Trimming stripped 6 bases from V and 4 bases from J, with 17 bases between. The CDR3 DNA reads as TGCAGTGCGGGTGATAAACCGTTGGCAGATACGCAGTATTTT. As protein: CSAGDKPLADTQYF.

This chain joins TRBV6-5 and TRBJ1-2; no reliable D call. Trimming removed 6 bases at V and 3 bases at J, with 8 bases between. The germline gives CDR1 MNHEY, CDR2 SVGAGI. The CDR3 covers 12 residues. The CDR3 nucleotides read TGTGCCAGCAGGCGGCTTGACTATGGCTACACCTTC. This codes for CASRRLDYGYTF.

This clonotype was seen many times. The V call is TRBV12-3 or TRBV12-4, the J call TRBJ2-4; TRBD2 agrees at 7 bases. V lost 5 bases and J lost 0; bases outside the gene matches: 1. There are 14 residues in the CDR3. Here the CDR3 reads CASSGGGAKNIQYF. DNA for the CDR3: TGTGCCAGCAGTGGCGGGGGAGCCAAAAACATTCAGTACTTC.

The chain links TRBV7-9 to TRBJ1-4, with D maybe TRBD1 (5 bases). This CDR3 is built from 17 residues. The V and J ends lost 4 bases and 0 bases respectively, with 15 bases between them. Germline values: CDR1 SEHNR, CDR2 FQNEAQ (reference sequence). The CDR3 spells CASSSGEGLTTNEKLFF. CDR3 DNA: TGTGCCAGCAGCTCCGGGGAGGGGCTTACAACTAATGAAAAACTGTTTTTT.

This clonotype was detected only a few times. The chain uses TRBV2 and TRBJ2-1, with 9 bases lining up with TRBD2. This CDR3 spans 15 amino acids. In germline, CDR1 is SNHLY, CDR2 FYNNEI. V gave up 3 bases and J gave up 4 bases; unmatched junction bases: 4. CDR3 DNA sequence: TGTGCCAGCAGTGACGAGCGGGGGGAGTACAATGAGCAGTTCTTC. It encodes CASSDERGEYNEQFF.

This clonotype was seen a handful of times. The chain combines TRBV20-1 with TRBJ2-5; D unresolved. The J call is doubtful: the DNA matches TRBJ2-1 better. CDR1 DFQATT and CDR2 SNEGSKA come from the germline V gene (reference sequence). The CDR3 has 12 amino acids. The CDR3, as DNA: TGCAGTGCTAATAGAGCAGTTAATGAGCAGTTCTTC. Protein sequence: CSANRAVNEQFF.

This clonotype was counted between two and nine times. The chain employs TRBV9 and TRBJ1-1; D not resolved. Germline CDR1 and CDR2: SGDLS and YYNGEE. The CDR3 covers 13 residues. Trimming cost V 2 bases and J 7 bases, with 12 bases left between them. The CDR3 region is CASSVSSNGEAFF. The CDR3 nucleotides read TGTGCCAGCAGCGTGAGCAGCAACGGTGAAGCTTTCTTT. The variable domain in full, with the rest retrieved from reference TRBV9 and TRBJ1-1, is DSGVTQTPKHLITATGQRVTLRCSPRSGDLSVYWYQQSLDQGLQFLIQYYNGEERAKGNILERFSAQQFPDLHSELNLSSLELGDSALYFCASSVSSNGEAFFGQGTRLTVV.

There are a few counts of this clonotype. This chain links TRBV6-2 or TRBV6-3 with TRBJ2-1, with 12 bases that match TRBD2. In germline, CDR1 is MNHEY, CDR2 SVGEGT. The junction had 8 bases not matched to a gene; V was cut back by 11 bases and J by 6 bases. The length of the CDR3 is 14 residues. In nucleotides, the CDR3 is TGTGCCGACGGCTGGACTAGCGGGACCAATGAGCAGTTCTTC. Protein sequence: CADGWTSGTNEQFF.

This chain uses TRBV20-1 with TRBJ1-5, with 7 positions matching TRBD1. This CDR3 has 15 amino acids. J lost 7 bases, V lost 3 bases, and 12 bases had no gene match. Germline assignment: CDR1 DFQATT and CDR2 SNEGSKA (reference sequence). The CDR3 spells CSASRSGRGTQPQHF. In nucleotides, the CDR3 is TGCAGTGCTAGTCGCTCCGGCAGGGGGACCCAGCCCCAGCATTTT.

Note on this clonotype: Just one base apart from a much larger clone, this may be a read error. V usage is TRBV28 and J usage is TRBJ2-5; D not resolved. Gene TRBJ2-1 matches the end of the DNA better, so the J call may be wrong. The CDR3 sequence is 11 residues long. CDR1 and CDR2 (germline): MDHEN, SYDVKM. Here the CDR3 DNA reads TGTGCCAGCAGTTTCCACAATGAGCAGTTCTTC. Amino acid sequence: CASSFHNEQFF.

The chain links TRBV20-1 to TRBJ2-5, with 10 bases lining up with TRBD2. TRBJ2-1 explains the end of the DNA better; the J call may be wrong. The CDR3 is made up of 17 amino acids. Germline V gene data show CDR1 as DFQATT and CDR2 as SNEGSKA (reference sequence). The CDR3 reads CSASWGASASGSFEQFF. CDR3 nucleotides: TGCAGTGCTAGTTGGGGGGCCTCTGCTAGCGGGAGCTTTGAGCAGTTCTTC.

This clonotype was detected a few times. The gene calls are TRBV20-1 and TRBJ1-4, with D possibly matching TRBD1 (5 bases). The CDR3 is made up of 12 amino acids. CDR1 and CDR2 from the germline V gene are DFQATT and SNEGSKA (reference sequence). The CDR3 coding sequence is TGCGGACTTCCGGGGGTACAGGAAAAACTGTTTTTT. Its translation is CGLPGVQEKLFF.

This clonotype was observed at least ten times. The rearrangement uses TRBV27 and TRBJ2-4; possibly TRBD2 for D (5 bases). Germline V gene sequence: CDR1 MNHEY, CDR2 SMNVEV (reference sequence). CDR3 size: 15 residues. CDR3 sequence reads: CDRGGFCRAKNIQYF. CDR3 coding DNA: TGTGACCGAGGCGGGTTCTGCCGAGCCAAAAACATTCAGTACTTC.

The chain carries TRBV5-1 and TRBJ1-6; 7 bases line up with TRBD1. CDR3 size: 14 residues. Losses at the gene ends were 4 bases for V and 6 bases for J; bases not matched to a gene: 4. The germline CDR1 and CDR2 sequences are SGHRS and YFSETQ. CDR3 protein: CASSPQGRNSPLHF. CDR3 nucleotides: TGCGCCAGCAGCCCACAGGGGCGTAATTCACCCCTCCACTTT.

There are a few counts of this clonotype. The rearrangement links TRBV5-1 to TRBJ2-2; a weak D match, TRBD2 (6 bases). The CDR3 covers 14 residues. The V end was cut by 4 bases, the J end by 0 bases, with 7 bases between. CDR1 SGHRS and CDR2 YFSETQ come from the germline V gene. Written as DNA, the CDR3 is TGCGCCAGCAGCGCGGGGTCGAACACCGGGGAGCTGTTTTTT. It is translated as CASSAGSNTGELFF. The entire variable domain, with the rest obtained from reference TRBV5-1 and TRBJ2-2, is as follows: KAGVTQTPRYLIKTRGQQVTLSCSPISGHRSVSWYQQTPGQGLQFLFEYFSETQRNKGNFPGRFSGRQFSNSRSEMNVSTLELGDSALYLCASSAGSNTGELFFGEGSRLTVL.

This sequence joins TRBV7-2 and TRBJ1-2, with TRBD1 as a possible D gene (5 bases). The CDR3 is 15 amino acids. Germline loops: CDR1 SGHTA, CDR2 FQGNSA. Trimming shortened V by 3 bases and J by 0 bases, and 11 bases separated the two germline ends. The CDR3 protein is CASSLDGATNYGYTF. The CDR3 nucleotides read TGTGCCAGCAGCTTGGACGGGGCAACTAACTATGGCTACACCTTC.

In its sample, this clonotype was seen a few times. The rearrangement links TRBV12-5 to TRBJ2-2; the D gene is possibly TRBD1 (6 bases). This CDR3 is built from 14 residues. The germline V gene encodes CDR1 LGHNT and CDR2 FRNRAP. V was shortened by 6 bases and J by 5 bases, with 13 bases between the two germline ends. The CDR3 DNA reads as TGTGCTAGTGGCACAACAGGGACAACCGGGGAGCTGTTTTTT. It is translated as CASGTTGTTGELFF.

The rearrangement links TRBV6-7 to TRBJ2-2, with TRBD2 as a possible D gene (5 bases). TRBV6-7 belongs to the ORF category, with a function that is uncertain. The CDR3 loop spans 13 amino acids. Trimming removed 11 bases at V and 1 base at J, with 11 bases between. The CDR3 DNA is TGTGCCCCCGGTGCGGGGAACACCGGGGAGCTGTTTTTT. Its protein is CAPGAGNTGELFF.

The J gene is TRBJ1-2, the V gene TRBV7-8; 11 bases match TRBD1. CDR3 length: 16 residues. From germline, CDR1 is SGHVS and CDR2 FQNEAQ. Trimming at V came to 5 bases and at J to 5 bases, leaving 10 bases not matched to a gene. CDR3 sequence: CASSLTGQGASYGYTF. DNA for the CDR3: TGTGCCAGCAGCCTCACCGGACAGGGGGCCTCTTATGGCTACACCTTC.

The count of this clonotype is one. V is TRBV20-1 and J is TRBJ1-1; 8 bases are a match to TRBD1. The V gene end was trimmed by 0 bases and the J gene end by 11 bases; junction bases not matched to a gene: 17. The CDR3 totals 16 residues. CDR1 is DFQATT, CDR2 SNEGSKA, per germline (reference sequence). The CDR3 DNA follows: TGCAGTGCTAGAGATCCTCGGCAGGGGGCTGATTTCAGGGCTTTCTTT. It translates to CSARDPRQGADFRAFF.

The V gene is TRBV6-6, the J gene TRBJ2-5; D perhaps matches TRBD1 (7 bases). V gave up 8 bases and J gave up 0 bases, with 13 bases separating them. Germline CDR1 MNHNY, CDR2 SVGAGI (reference sequence). The CDR3 covers 14 residues. The DNA of the CDR3 is TGTGCCAGCCGCGGGACAGCCTACCAAGAGACCCAGTACTTC. This gives the protein CASRGTAYQETQYF.

The DNA of the CDR3 is TGTGCCAGCAGCTTGCCGGGACCAGGGGCGGATACGCAGTATTTT. Its translation is CASSLPGPGADTQYF. V usage is TRBV5-6 and J usage is TRBJ2-3; tentatively, D is TRBD1 (6 bases). Germline-derived CDR1 and CDR2 are SGHDT and YYEEEE. V was pared by 1 base and J by 6 bases, with 15 bases between. CDR3 length equals 15 residues.

The sample holds a few counts of this clonotype. The J gene is TRBJ2-2, the V gene TRBV10-3; 9 bases map to TRBD2. The CDR3 is 16 amino acids. V gave up 7 bases and J gave up 2 bases; unmatched junction bases: 8. CDR1 ENHRY and CDR2 SYGVKD come from the germline V gene. This chain's CDR3 is CAITGRRGGNTGELFF. CDR3 DNA sequence: TGTGCCATCACTGGGCGGCGGGGGGGCAACACCGGGGAGCTGTTTTTT.

The V and J genes are TRBV29-1 and TRBJ1-5; D is uncertain. V shed 4 bases and J shed 6 bases, with 10 bases lying between them. The CDR3 spans 12 residues. Germline CDR1 SQVTM, CDR2 ANQGSEA. The CDR3 DNA reads TGCAGCGTTGGCCAGGCGAGTCAGCCCCAGCATTTT. This sequence encodes CSVGQASQPQHF.

The V and J genes are TRBV7-2 and TRBJ2-4; perhaps TRBD2 as D (6 bases). Germline V gene sequence: CDR1 SGHTA, CDR2 FQGNSA. Trimming pared 5 bases from V and 9 bases from J, leaving 17 bases between. CDR3 length equals 14 residues. CDR3 nucleotide sequence: TGTGCCAGCAGCCCAACGACTAGGATCGTCATTCAGTACTTC. Protein product: CASSPTTRIVIQYF. Full variable domain (outside the CDR3, taken from reference TRBV7-2 and TRBJ2-4): GAGVSQSPSNKVTEKGKDVELRCDPISGHTALYWYRQSLGQGLEFLIYFQGNSAPDKSGLPSDRFSAERTGGSVSTLTIQRTQQEDSAVYLCASSPTTRIVIQYFGAGTRLSVL.

The table lists this clonotype with a count of one. The rearrangement uses TRBV9 and TRBJ2-7; D ambiguous. The length of the CDR3 is 15 residues. Germline CDR1 SGDLS, CDR2 YYNGEE. V was trimmed by 0 bases and J by 7 bases, leaving 17 bases between them. The CDR3 nucleotides are TGTGCCAGCAGCGTAGAGGGCCGGCAGTTCGGGGAGCAGTACTTC. The encoded protein is CASSVEGRQFGEQYF.

This clonotype has more than one count but fewer than ten. J is TRBJ1-1 and V is TRBV4-2; D is uncertain. The CDR3 is 13 amino acids. V was cut by 1 base and J by 8 bases, with 11 bases left in between. CDR1 is LGHNA and CDR2 is YNFKEQ in the germline V gene. The CDR3 sequence: CASSQVRNYEAFF. The CDR3 nucleotides are TGTGCCAGCAGCCAAGTGCGTAACTACGAAGCTTTCTTT.

Points on this clonotype: One end of the junction fails to match germline, which may point to a read error. This chain links TRBV5-4 with TRBJ2-4, with unresolved D. CDR1 is SGHNT, CDR2 YYREEE, per germline (reference sequence). The CDR3 has 13 residues. The CDR3 DNA is TGTGCCAGCAGCTTTCGCTTTAAGGGCCACTCGAGCTTC. Its protein is CASSFRFKGHSSF.

This clonotype was picked up a small number of times. V gene TRBV7-3 combines with J gene TRBJ2-3; perhaps TRBD2 as D (6 bases). There are 14 residues in the CDR3. V lost 2 bases and J 2 bases, leaving 8 bases between the germline ends. Germline CDR1 and CDR2: SGHTA and FQGTGA. CDR3 in amino acids: CASSLGRPTDTQYF. Written as DNA, the CDR3 is TGTGCCAGCAGCTTAGGGAGGCCCACAGATACGCAGTATTTT.

The chain links TRBV7-9 to TRBJ1-5; 9 positions agree with TRBD1. Per germline, CDR1 SEHNR and CDR2 FQNEAQ (reference sequence). CDR3 length: 15 amino acids. With V trimmed by 5 bases and J by 4 bases, 6 bases remained unmatched. CDR3 nucleotides: TGTGCCAGCAGCCATAGCGGACAGGGGAATCAGCCCCAGCATTTT. It specifies CASSHSGQGNQPQHF. Full variable domain (outside the CDR3, taken from reference TRBV7-9 and TRBJ1-5): DTGVSQNPRHKITKRGQNVTFRCDPISEHNRLYWYRQTLGQGPEFLTYFQNEAQLEKSRLLSDRFSAERPKGSFSTLEIQRTEQGDSAMYLCASSHSGQGNQPQHFGDGTRLSIL.